The clone carrying this TCR beta chain was counted between two and nine times. Germline assignment: CDR1 SGHRS and CDR2 YFSETQ. This CDR3 has 15 residues. J was trimmed by 5 bases and V by 4 bases; bases with no gene match: 7. The PCR contained 60 Vbeta and 13 Jbeta primers. As processed by the authors: The authors later counted 75 million to 90 million unique TCR beta chains, around 9.9 million of them shared. The protocol was immunoSEQ multiplex PCR, while the TCRdb copy is restricted to in-frame clones and leaves out a portion. V, J and clone size reflect that table, while D and trimming were determined from the DNA. In the table there are over 150,000 clones, approximately 78% of which are singletons. This sample is drawn from a study of cytomegalovirus exposure and HLA in healthy donors.

The receptor comes from a woman under 30 in good health and CMV-seronegative. J is TRBJ2-5 and V is TRBV5-1; TRBD2 agrees at 11 bases. Sequenced sample: PBMCs. Here the CDR3 reads CASSILAGGLETQYF. The CDR3 nucleotides read TGCGCCAGCAGCATTTTAGCGGGGGGGCTGGAGACCCAGTACTTC.